This T cell receptor beta chain was captured by sequencing in a study of beta chain features in type 1 diabetes. The study, taken as a whole, reports: Across all four CD4+ subsets, people with type 1 diabetes showed modestly shorter TCRB CDR3s. Patients and controls would share equally any PCR tilt toward shorter templates.

This clone was detected a few times. Antigen specificity is unknown. The CDR3 contains 12 residues. V shed 4 bases and J shed 9 bases, with 10 bases lying between them. CDR1 and CDR2 (germline): MRHNA, SNTAGT. Reverse transcribing all isolated RNA meant expressed TCRB transcripts were sequenced. Repertoires were generated with immunoSEQ multiplex PCR, while TCRdb's copy carries only in-frame clones and drops some. Altogether around 260,000 clones are present, about 20% being singletons, with the ten largest covering around 0.028%. Sequences were obtained from naive CD4+ T cells from blood. This chain links TRBV6-4 with TRBJ2-1; TRBD2 might be the D (5 bases). The sequence was collected from a middle-aged woman with type 1 diabetes. In DNA form, the CDR3 reads TGTGCCAGCAGTGGAAGCGGACCTGAGCAGTTCTTC. Protein sequence: CASSGSGPEQFF.